Listed here are 11 T cell receptor beta chains from one sample, sequenced in a study of CD8 T cells in ankylosing spondylitis listed by TCRdb under 2017. The library was built by means of 5' RACE. Sequencing instrument: Illumina HiSeq 2500. In-frame beta chains were kept once TCRdb had trimmed the public reads at Q25 with fastp and called clones with MiXCR. Duplicate CDR3 protein sequences are folded into a single record with the most common DNA and genes. The sample table contains more than 300,000 distinct CDR3 sequences; only one count was recorded for roughly 12% of them. 9.1% of the sample goes to the ten largest clones. Sequenced: blood, either unsorted or a sorted T cell fraction (not recorded which). The receptors shown here come from a female donor with ankylosing spondylitis or in good health (not recorded which).

The sample holds many counts of this clonotype. This chain joins TRBV20-1 and TRBJ2-5; no definite D call. V gave up 1 base and J gave up 8 bases, with 8 bases separating them. Looked up from germline, CDR1 is DFQATT and CDR2 is SNEGSKA (reference sequence). CDR3 length: 11 residues. CDR3 DNA sequence: TGCAGTGCTAGAGCAGACCTCACCCAGTACTTC. Translation: CSARADLTQYF.

The table lists this clonotype with many counts. The chain couples TRBV24-1 to TRBJ1-2; no definite D call. The V end lost 3 bases, the J end lost 3 bases, and 4 bases lay between the germline ends. Germline CDR1 is KGHDR and CDR2 is SFDVKD. There are 12 residues in the CDR3. CDR3 bases: TGTGCCACCAGTGATGTCGACTATGGCTACACCTTC. Its protein product is CATSDVDYGYTF.

This clonotype was seen ten or more times. The rearrangement links TRBV20-1 to TRBJ2-1; TRBD1 agrees at 7 bases. V lost 4 bases to trimming and J lost 3 bases; unmatched junction nucleotides: 6. The length of the CDR3 is 14 residues. Germline lookup yields CDR1 DFQATT and CDR2 SNEGSKA (reference sequence). The CDR3 nucleotides read TGCAGTGCTACCCGACAGGGCAGCTACAATGAGCAGTTCTTC. Its protein product is CSATRQGSYNEQFF.

This clonotype was counted many times. The J gene is TRBJ2-5, the V gene TRBV15; D unresolved. The V gene's germline CDR1 is LNHNV and CDR2 YYDKDF (reference sequence). This CDR3 is 13 amino acids long. V lost 3 bases, J lost 5 bases, and 10 bases lay in between. CDR3 coding DNA: TGTGCCACCAGCAGGTCTTTAGTGGAGACCCAGTACTTC. Residues: CATSRSLVETQYF.

In its sample, this clonotype was seen many times. The chain joins TRBV5-5 to TRBJ2-1; TRBD1 is a possible D gene (6 bases). The CDR3 runs 14 residues. Germline V gene data show CDR1 as SGHKS and CDR2 as YYEKEE (reference sequence). Trimming took 0 bases from V and 7 from J, leaving 11 bases between them. CDR3: CASSLVGGRNEQFF. The DNA for the CDR3 is TGTGCCAGCAGCTTGGTTGGGGGCAGGAATGAGCAGTTCTTC.

This clonotype was observed many times. CDR3 residues: CASSPNGAGVGYEQYF. CDR3 DNA sequence: TGTGCCAGCAGCCCGAACGGAGCGGGAGTTGGCTACGAGCAGTACTTC. V gene TRBV4-2 combines with J gene TRBJ2-7; 8 positions agree with TRBD2. CDR1 and CDR2 from the germline V gene are LGHNA and YNFKEQ. CDR3 length: 16 amino acids. V gave up 4 bases and J gave up 3 bases; unmatched junction bases: 11.

The rearrangement links TRBV28 to TRBJ2-2, with TRBD2 matching 8 bases. The CDR3 is made up of 18 amino acids. Germline V gene sequence: CDR1 MDHEN, CDR2 SYDVKM. Trimming removed 5 bases from V and 4 bases from J; junction bases left unmatched: 15. CDR3 sequence reads: CASSQSPPGTSITGELFF. For the CDR3, the DNA is TGTGCCAGCAGTCAGTCCCCTCCCGGGACTAGTATCACCGGGGAGCTGTTTTTT.

This rearrangement joins TRBV4-3 to TRBJ2-1; D unresolved. V was pared by 0 bases and J by 6 bases, with 9 bases between. CDR1 and CDR2 (germline): LGHNA, YSLEER. The CDR3 extends over 14 amino acids. CDR3 amino acids: CASSQEDAANEQFF. The CDR3 DNA sequence: TGCGCCAGCAGCCAAGAGGACGCCGCCAATGAGCAGTTCTTC.

The table lists this clonotype with a few counts. J is TRBJ1-5 and V is TRBV5-1; 11 positions match TRBD1. This CDR3 has 15 amino acids. Germline V gene lookup returns CDR1 SGHRS and CDR2 YFSETQ. V trimming: 4 bases; J trimming: 6 bases; junction bases outside the gene matches: 6. The CDR3 region is CASSPGQGGVQPQHF. For the CDR3, the DNA is TGCGCCAGCAGCCCGGGACAGGGGGGTGTTCAGCCCCAGCATTTT.

This clonotype was counted at least ten times. V gene TRBV5-6 combines with J gene TRBJ2-5; TRBD2 aligns across 9 bases. The CDR3 extends over 15 amino acids. V shed 4 bases, J shed 5 bases, and the junction held 9 bases outside the gene matches. Germline V gives CDR1 SGHDT, CDR2 YYEEEE. The CDR3 DNA follows: TGTGCCAGCAGCGCCCCGGGACTAGCTCAGGAGACCCAGTACTTC. Residues: CASSAPGLAQETQYF.

Many counts were recorded for this clonotype. This sequence joins TRBV20-1 and TRBJ1-5; D is perhaps TRBD1 (6 bases). CDR3 length: 13 amino acids. Germline V lookup: CDR1 DFQATT, CDR2 SNEGSKA (reference sequence). Trimming shortened V by 6 bases and J by 5 bases, and 14 bases separated the two germline ends. The CDR3: CSAGRDTDQPQHF. CDR3 coding DNA: TGCAGTGCGGGCCGGGACACCGATCAGCCCCAGCATTTT.